This T cell receptor (beta chain) was recovered during a study of beta chain features in type 1 diabetes (dated by TCRdb to between 2018 and 2020). Describing the broader study: No differences in mean age, gender distribution, total cell number or subset yield were found between patients and healthy donors. Whereas all 30 or so donors provided naive and central memory subsets, regulatory and stem cell-like memory subsets were isolated from just 8 patients and about eight healthy donors. The study compared the TCRB repertoires of sorted circulating CD4+ T cell subsets in recently diagnosed type 1 diabetes patients with those in matched healthy donors. A total of 85 million to 140 million sorted cells were examined across all samples, and the number of cells per subset was strongly correlated with RNA yield.

The full study reports these points: Naive, central memory and regulatory TCRB repertoires appeared to be more alike among patients than among healthy donors. Type 1 diabetes patients showed a moderate but significant shortening of TCRB CDR3 length in all four CD4+ subsets. Shorter templates might be favored by PCR, yet because patient and control samples were amplified and corrected together, any such skew would affect both groups equally. At VDJ recombination sites, patients with type 1 diabetes made fewer insertions and deleted more nucleotides, a pattern implying thymic rearrangement abnormalities. Because small numbers of individuals were included in the HLA sub-analyses, any influence of HLA type on TCRB rearrangement was left unresolved. Because cDNA was sequenced instead of genomic DNA, activated cells with high expression could be over-represented, although the groups did not differ in activation or CD3 levels.

Its CDR3 holds 14 amino acids, cysteine through phenylalanine. The sequence is cut down to CDR3 DNA, 42 bases in frame from base 1. Sequences SGHAT (CDR1) and FQNNGV (CDR2) are obtained from the germline V gene. V and J lose 1 base and 12 bases, and a span of 16 bases separates them. The entire isolated RNA was reverse transcribed using the High Capacity cDNA Reverse Transcription Kit, and thus expressed TCRB transcripts were sequenced. Deep immunoSEQ sequencing was performed on naive, central memory and regulatory T cell samples, with an average of approximately 4 million total reads per sample. Sorted cells were lysed in RLT buffer, and RNA was extracted using DNase-treated RNeasy Micro or Mini kits according to cell number. Each cell subset was processed separately to prevent cross-contamination, with patient and healthy donor samples processed together. TCRB sequences were amplified from cDNA with the immunoSEQ multiplex PCR, producing 87-bp fragments spanning the CDR3 region. The amplicons were sequenced using the Illumina HiSeq platform. In the source study's methods: Synthetic template baselines were used to correct PCR bias computationally, reads within Hamming distance 2 were collapsed, and singletons that could not be merged were discarded. Reads were aligned against IMGT to assign V, D and J genes, CDR3 length and insertions or deletions at six rearrangement sites. Clonotype counts were normalized to sorted cell number within each subset before computing true diversity and Gini coefficients with the tcR R package. Repertoire sharing was quantified using the overlap coefficient calculated on TCRB nucleotide sequences. TCRdb limited this immuneACCESS table to in-frame rearrangements with V and J called. A share of clones is missing; checked studies link under half to unresolved V genes, and the rest is unexplained. V and J calls and clone size come straight from that table; D and trimming were deduced from the DNA. This sample lists around 300,000 clones; around 7.3% were detected once. Approximately 0.99% of the sample rests with the top ten.

This clone was counted at least ten times. What antigen it recognizes has not been identified. No qualities accompany the bases; no much larger clone lies one base away. Each donor gave one peripheral blood draw, approximately 100 mL on average, collected into heparinised tubes. Using a panel that included CD45RO, CCR7, CD25, CD127, CD95 and CD27, naive, central memory, regulatory and stem cell-like memory CD4+ T cells were sorted on a BD FACSAria II. Purity was above 95% for every sorted population. PBMCs were isolated immediately by Lymphoprep density gradient centrifugation and stained directly without culture. To minimize batch effects, samples were stained and sorted in pairs, one healthy donor with one patient per experiment.

The TCR originated in a young woman in good health. The sequenced sample consisted of central memory CD4+ T cells from blood. The sequence is built from TRBV11-2 and TRBJ2-1; the D segment is perhaps TRBD1 or TRBD2, each sharing 5 matched bases. The CDR3 loop reads CASSLGGTSGGQFF. At the DNA level, the sequence is TGTGCCAGCAGCTTAGGGGGGACCTCCGGCGGGCAGTTCTTC.